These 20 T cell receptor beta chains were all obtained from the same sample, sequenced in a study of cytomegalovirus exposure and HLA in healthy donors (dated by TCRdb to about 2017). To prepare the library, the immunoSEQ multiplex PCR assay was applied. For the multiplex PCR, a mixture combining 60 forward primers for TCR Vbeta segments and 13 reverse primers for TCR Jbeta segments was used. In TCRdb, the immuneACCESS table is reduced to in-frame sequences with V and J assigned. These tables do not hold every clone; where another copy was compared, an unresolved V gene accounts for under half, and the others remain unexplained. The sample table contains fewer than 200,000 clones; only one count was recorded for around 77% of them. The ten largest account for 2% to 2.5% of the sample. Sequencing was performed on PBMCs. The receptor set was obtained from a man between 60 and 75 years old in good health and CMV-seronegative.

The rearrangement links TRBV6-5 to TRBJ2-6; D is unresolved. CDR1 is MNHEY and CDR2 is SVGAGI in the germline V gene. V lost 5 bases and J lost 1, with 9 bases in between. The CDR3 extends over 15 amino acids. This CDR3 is CASSASLSGANVLTF. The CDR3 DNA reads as TGTGCCAGCAGTGCCAGTCTTTCTGGGGCCAACGTCCTGACTTTC.

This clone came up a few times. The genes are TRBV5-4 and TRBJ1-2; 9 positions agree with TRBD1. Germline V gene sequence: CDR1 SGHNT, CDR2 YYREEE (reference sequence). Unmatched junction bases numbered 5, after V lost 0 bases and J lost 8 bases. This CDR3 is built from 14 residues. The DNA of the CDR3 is TGTGCCAGCAGCTTGGGGGACAGGGTGGAGGGCTACACCTTC. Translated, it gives CASSLGDRVEGYTF.

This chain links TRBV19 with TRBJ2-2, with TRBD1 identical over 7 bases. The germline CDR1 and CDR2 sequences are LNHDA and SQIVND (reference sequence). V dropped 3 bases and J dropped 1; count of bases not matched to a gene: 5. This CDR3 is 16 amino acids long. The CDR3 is CASSIQTGRNTGELFF. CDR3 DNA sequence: TGTGCCAGTAGTATCCAGACAGGGAGGAACACCGGGGAGCTGTTTTTT.

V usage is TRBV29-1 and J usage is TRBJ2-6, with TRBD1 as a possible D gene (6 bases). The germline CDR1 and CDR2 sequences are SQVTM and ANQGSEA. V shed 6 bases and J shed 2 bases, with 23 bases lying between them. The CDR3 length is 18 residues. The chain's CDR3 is CSVRSRDKELAGANVLTF. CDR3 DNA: TGCAGCGTACGGAGCCGGGACAAGGAACTCGCTGGGGCCAACGTCCTGACTTTC.

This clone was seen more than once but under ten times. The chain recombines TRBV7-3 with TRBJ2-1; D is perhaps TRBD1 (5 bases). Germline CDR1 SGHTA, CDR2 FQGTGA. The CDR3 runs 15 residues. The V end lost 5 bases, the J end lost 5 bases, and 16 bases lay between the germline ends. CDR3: CASSAQGFVDNEQFF. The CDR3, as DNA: TGTGCCAGCAGCGCCCAGGGTTTCGTGGACAATGAGCAGTTCTTC.

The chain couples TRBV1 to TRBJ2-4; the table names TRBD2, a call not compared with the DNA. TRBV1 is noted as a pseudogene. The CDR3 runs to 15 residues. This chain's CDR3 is CTSSLTQGGGDIQYF. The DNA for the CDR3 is TGCACCAGCAGCCTAACACAGGGAGGGGGGGACATTCAGTACTTC.

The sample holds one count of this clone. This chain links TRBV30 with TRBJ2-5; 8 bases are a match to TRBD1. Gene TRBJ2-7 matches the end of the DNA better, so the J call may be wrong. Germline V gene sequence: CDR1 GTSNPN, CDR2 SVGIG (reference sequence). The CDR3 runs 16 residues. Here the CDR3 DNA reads TGTGCCTGGAACAAGCCCGGGGGACAGGCCTCCTACGAGCAGTACTTC. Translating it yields CAWNKPGGQASYEQYF.

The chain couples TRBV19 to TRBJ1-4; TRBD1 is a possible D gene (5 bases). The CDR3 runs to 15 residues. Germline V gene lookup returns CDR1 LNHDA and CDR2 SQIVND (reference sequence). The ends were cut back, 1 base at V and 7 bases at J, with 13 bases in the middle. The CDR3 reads CASSIGGGTSEKLFF. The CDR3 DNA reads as TGTGCCAGTAGTATAGGCGGGGGAACGAGTGAAAAACTGTTTTTT.

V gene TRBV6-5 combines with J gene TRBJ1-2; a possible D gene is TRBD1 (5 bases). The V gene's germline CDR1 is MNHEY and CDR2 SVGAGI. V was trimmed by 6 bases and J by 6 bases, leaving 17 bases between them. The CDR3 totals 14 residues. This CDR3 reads CASRSPGGRDGYTF. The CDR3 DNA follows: TGTGCCAGCAGGTCCCCCGGGGGGAGAGATGGCTACACCTTC.

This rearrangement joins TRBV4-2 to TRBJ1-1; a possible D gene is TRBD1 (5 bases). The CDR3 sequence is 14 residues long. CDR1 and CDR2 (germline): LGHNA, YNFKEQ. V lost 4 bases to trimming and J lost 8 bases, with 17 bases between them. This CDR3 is CASSLSSPGDEAFF. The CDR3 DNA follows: TGTGCCAGCAGCCTCTCCAGCCCGGGGGACGAAGCTTTCTTT.

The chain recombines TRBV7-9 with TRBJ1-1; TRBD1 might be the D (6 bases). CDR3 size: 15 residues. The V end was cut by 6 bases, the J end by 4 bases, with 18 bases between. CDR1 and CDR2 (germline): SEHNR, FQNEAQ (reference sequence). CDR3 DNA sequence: TGTGCCAGCAGTGAGAGGAACAGGGTATTCACTGAAGCTTTCTTT. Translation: CASSERNRVFTEAFF. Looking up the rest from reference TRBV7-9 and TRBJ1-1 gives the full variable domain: DTGVSQNPRHKITKRGQNVTFRCDPISEHNRLYWYRQTLGQGPEFLTYFQNEAQLEKSRLLSDRFSAERPKGSFSTLEIQRTEQGDSAMYLCASSERNRVFTEAFFGQGTRLTVV.

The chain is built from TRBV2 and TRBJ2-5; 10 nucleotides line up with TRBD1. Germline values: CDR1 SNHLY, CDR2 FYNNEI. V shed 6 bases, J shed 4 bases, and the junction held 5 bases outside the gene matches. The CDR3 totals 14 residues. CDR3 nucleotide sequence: TGTGCCAGCAGGGGGGACAGGGGCCTAGAGACCCAGTACTTC. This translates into CASRGDRGLETQYF.

This CDR3 reads CASSVSGDLSYNEQFF. The DNA for the CDR3 is TGTGCCAGCAGCGTTAGCGGGGACCTCTCCTACAATGAGCAGTTCTTC. This rearrangement joins TRBV11-2 to TRBJ2-1; 8 bases agree with TRBD2. The CDR3 has 16 amino acids. The ends lost 5 bases at V and 0 bases at J; junction bases unmatched: 6. Germline V CDR1 and CDR2: SGHAT, FQNNGV. The whole variable domain, remainder taken from reference TRBV11-2 and TRBJ2-1, is EAGVAQSPRYKIIEKRQSVAFWCNPISGHATLYWYQQILGQGPKLLIQFQNNGVVDDSQLPKDRFSAERLKGVDSTLKIQPAKLEDSAVYLCASSVSGDLSYNEQFFGPGTRLTVL.

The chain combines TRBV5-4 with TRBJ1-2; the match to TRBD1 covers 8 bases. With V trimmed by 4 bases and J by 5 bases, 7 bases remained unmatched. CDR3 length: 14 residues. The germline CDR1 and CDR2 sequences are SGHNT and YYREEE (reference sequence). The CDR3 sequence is CASSPGQGGYGYTF. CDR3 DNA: TGTGCCAGCAGCCCTGGACAGGGTGGGTATGGCTACACCTTC. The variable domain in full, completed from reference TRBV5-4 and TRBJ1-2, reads ETGVTQSPTHLIKTRGQQVTLRCSSQSGHNTVSWYQQALGQGPQFIFQYYREEENGRGNFPPRFSGLQFPNYSSELNVNALELDDSALYLCASSPGQGGYGYTFGSGTRLTVV.

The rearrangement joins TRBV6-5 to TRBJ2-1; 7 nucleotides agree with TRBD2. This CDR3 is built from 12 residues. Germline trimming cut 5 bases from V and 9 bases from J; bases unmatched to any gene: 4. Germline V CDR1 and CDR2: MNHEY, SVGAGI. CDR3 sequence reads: CASSRLAGEQFF. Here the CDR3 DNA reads TGTGCCAGCAGTAGACTAGCTGGTGAGCAGTTCTTC.

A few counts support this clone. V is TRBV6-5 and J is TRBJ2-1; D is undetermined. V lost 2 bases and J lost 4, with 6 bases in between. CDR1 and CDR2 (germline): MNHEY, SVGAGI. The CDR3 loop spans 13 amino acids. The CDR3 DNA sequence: TGTGCCAGCAGTTACCAGCGATACAATGAGCAGTTCTTC. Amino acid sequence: CASSYQRYNEQFF.

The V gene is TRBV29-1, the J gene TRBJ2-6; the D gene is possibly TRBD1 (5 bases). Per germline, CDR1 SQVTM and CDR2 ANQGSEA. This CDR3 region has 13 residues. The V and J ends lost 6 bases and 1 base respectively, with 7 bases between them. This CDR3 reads CSVYRSGANVLTF. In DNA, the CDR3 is TGCAGCGTATACAGGTCTGGGGCCAACGTCCTGACTTTC.

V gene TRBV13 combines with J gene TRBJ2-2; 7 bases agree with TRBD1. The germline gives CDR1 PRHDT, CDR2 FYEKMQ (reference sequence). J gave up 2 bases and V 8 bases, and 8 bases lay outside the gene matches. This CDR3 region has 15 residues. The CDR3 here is CASRTDRANTGELFF. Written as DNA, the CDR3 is TGTGCCAGCCGAACCGACAGGGCTAACACCGGGGAGCTGTTTTTT.

The CDR3 bases are TGTGCCAGCAGCTTAGGGTCAGGGATAGCAACTAATGAAAAACTGTTTTTT. Amino acid sequence: CASSLGSGIATNEKLFF. V gene TRBV7-6 combines with J gene TRBJ1-4, with D perhaps TRBD1 (5 bases). V shed 1 base and J shed 0 bases, with 12 bases lying between them. Germline-derived CDR1 and CDR2 are SGHVS and FNYEAQ. CDR3 length equals 17 residues.

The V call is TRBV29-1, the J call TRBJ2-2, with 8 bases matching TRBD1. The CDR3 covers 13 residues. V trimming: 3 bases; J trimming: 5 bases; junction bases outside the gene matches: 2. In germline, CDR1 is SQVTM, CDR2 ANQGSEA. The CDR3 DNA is TGCAGCGTTGATCAGGGGGCAACCGGGGAGCTGTTTTTT. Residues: CSVDQGATGELFF.